This entry lists 20 T cell receptor beta chains sequenced from one sample in a study of shared clonotypes between healthy human individuals. CD45RO-negative, CCR7-positively selected cells formed the naive CD8 fraction, excluding terminally differentiated effector memory CD45RA+ cells. This table comes from immunoSEQ multiplex PCR, and its TCRdb copy is limited to in-frame clones, with some not included. The table has just over 2,000,000 clones, over 85% seen once. The sequencing input was naive CD8+ T cells sorted from blood. These receptor sequences come from a man aged 18 to 29 in good health.

In its sample, this clone was seen once. Other DNA sequences from this sample encode an identical CDR3 as well. The chain combines TRBV7-9 with TRBJ2-7; perhaps TRBD2 as D (5 bases). CDR1 and CDR2 from the germline V gene are SEHNR and FQNEAQ (reference sequence). This CDR3 is built from 13 residues. V was shortened by 5 bases and J by 3 bases, with 11 bases between the two germline ends. The CDR3 coding sequence is TGTGCCAGCAGCCCACCCGCGGGCTACGAGCAGTACTTC. It translates to CASSPPAGYEQYF.

This chain links TRBV27 with TRBJ2-5; possibly TRBD2 for D (7 bases). The CDR3 runs 16 residues. The germline V gene has CDR1 MNHEY and CDR2 SMNVEV (reference sequence). The V and J ends lost 0 bases and 2 bases respectively, with 13 bases between them. CDR3 sequence reads: CASSLSGGAGQETQYF. The CDR3 region has the DNA TGTGCCAGCAGTTTATCGGGGGGGGCCGGGCAAGAGACCCAGTACTTC.

V gene TRBV27 combines with J gene TRBJ1-2; the D gene is possibly TRBD1 (6 bases). The germline gives CDR1 MNHEY, CDR2 SMNVEV (reference sequence). V lost 4 bases to trimming and J lost 3 bases, with 12 bases between them. The CDR3 consists of 14 residues. CDR3 region: CASSWGRGDYGYTF. Written as DNA, the CDR3 is TGTGCCAGCAGTTGGGGCAGGGGTGACTATGGCTACACCTTC.

The rearrangement joins TRBV30 to TRBJ2-7, with 8 bases that match TRBD1. V trimming: 1 base; J trimming: 5 bases; junction bases outside the gene matches: 7. CDR3 size: 14 residues. Looked up from germline, CDR1 is GTSNPN and CDR2 is SVGIG (reference sequence). DNA for the CDR3: TGTGCCTGGAGTGACCTTGGGACAGGCCACGAGCAGTACTTC. This codes for CAWSDLGTGHEQYF. Variable domain in full (rest from reference TRBV30 and TRBJ2-7): SQTIHQWPATLVQPVGSPLSLECTVEGTSNPNLYWYRQAAGRGLQLLFYSVGIGQISSEVPQNLSASRPQDRQFILSSKKLLLSDSGFYLCAWSDLGTGHEQYFGPGTRLTVT.

This clone is a singleton in its sample. This chain joins TRBV4-3 and TRBJ2-6; D tentatively fits TRBD1 or TRBD2 (5 bases each). Germline loops: CDR1 LGHNA, CDR2 YSLEER. This CDR3 is built from 17 residues. V was pared by 0 bases and J by 3 bases, with 12 bases between. DNA of the CDR3: TGCGCCAGCAGCCAAGAGGCCGGGGCGAGTGGGGCCAACGTCCTGACTTTC. Translating it yields CASSQEAGASGANVLTF.

The chain is built from TRBV13 and TRBJ2-3; 14 bases are shared with TRBD2. After removal of 4 bases from V and 1 base from J, the junction contained 4 bases not matched to a gene. Per germline, CDR1 PRHDT and CDR2 FYEKMQ (reference sequence). This CDR3 spans 17 amino acids. In DNA, the CDR3 is TGTGCCAGCAGCTCACTGGGACTAGCGGGGGGCACAGATACGCAGTATTTT. Translating gives CASSSLGLAGGTDTQYF.

The chain uses TRBV6-1 and TRBJ2-7; D is uncertain. Germline V lookup: CDR1 MNHNS, CDR2 SASEGT. The V gene lost 10 bases and the J gene lost 3 bases, with 7 bases spanning the gap. The CDR3 covers 10 residues. The CDR3 nucleotides are TGTGCCACCGAACTCTACGAGCAGTACTTC. Translation: CATELYEQYF.

In this sample, this clone turned up once. The chain's CDR3 is CASSYAGFYEQYF. The CDR3 DNA is TGTGCCAGCAGCTACGCCGGATTCTACGAGCAGTACTTC. The chain is built from TRBV2 and TRBJ2-7; D is unresolved. CDR3 length equals 13 residues. Germline V gene data show CDR1 as SNHLY and CDR2 as FYNNEI. Trimming removed 6 bases from V and 3 bases from J, with 12 bases in between.

The CDR3 protein is CASSAGLAGVQTGELFF. In DNA form, the CDR3 reads TGTGCCAGCAGCGCTGGACTAGCGGGAGTTCAAACCGGGGAGCTGTTTTTT. The rearrangement links TRBV9 to TRBJ2-2; TRBD2 aligns across 13 bases. CDR1 and CDR2 from the germline V gene are SGDLS and YYNGEE. The trim removed 3 bases at V and 5 bases at J, leaving 7 bases unmatched. CDR3 length: 17 residues.

With regard to this clone: Other DNA sequences from this sample encode an identical CDR3 as well. V usage is TRBV7-9 and J usage is TRBJ1-2; D gene unclear. Per the germline V gene, CDR1 is SEHNR and CDR2 is FQNEAQ (reference sequence). CDR3 size: 15 residues. V was cut by 0 bases and J by 3 bases, with 11 bases left in between. The CDR3 reads CASSLAGSSHYGYTF. The CDR3 bases are TGTGCCAGCAGCTTAGCGGGGTCGTCGCACTATGGCTACACCTTC.

Turning to this clone: This CDR3 is also generated by other DNA sequences in the sample. The chain is built from TRBV4-1 and TRBJ2-1; 9 bases match TRBD1. The CDR3 consists of 15 residues. The junction had 2 bases not matched to a gene; V was cut back by 3 bases and J by 2 bases. Germline loops: CDR1 MGHRA, CDR2 YSYEKL. The CDR3 DNA reads TGCGCCAGCAGCCAGCGACAGGGGGCCTACAATGAGCAGTTCTTC. It yields the protein CASSQRQGAYNEQFF.

V is TRBV5-4 and J is TRBJ2-7; TRBD1 agrees at 8 bases. V lost 3 bases and J lost 2; bases outside the gene matches: 10. CDR1 SGHNT and CDR2 YYREEE come from the germline V gene (reference sequence). The CDR3 has 16 residues. CDR3 loop: CASSSSPGQETYEQYF. The CDR3 nucleotides read TGTGCCAGCAGCTCATCCCCGGGACAGGAGACCTACGAGCAGTACTTC.

This clone was recorded once. The chain combines TRBV5-4 with TRBJ2-1, with 10 bases lining up with TRBD2. The length of the CDR3 is 15 residues. CDR1 SGHNT and CDR2 YYREEE come from the germline V gene (reference sequence). The ends lost 3 bases at V and 5 bases at J; junction bases unmatched: 5. This chain's CDR3 is CASSSVAGGHNEQFF. The CDR3 DNA is TGTGCCAGCAGCTCAGTAGCGGGGGGCCACAATGAGCAGTTCTTC.

The rearrangement uses TRBV2 and TRBJ2-6; no firm D call. The CDR3 is 16 residues long. The V end lost 7 bases, the J end lost 2 bases, and 15 bases lay between the germline ends. Germline CDR1 is SNHLY and CDR2 is FYNNEI. The CDR3 spells CASIKDLTAGANVLTF. CDR3 nucleotides: TGTGCCAGCATTAAGGACCTTACCGCTGGGGCCAACGTCCTGACTTTC.

The J gene is TRBJ1-5, the V gene TRBV27, with TRBD1 matching over 9 bases. The CDR3 runs 15 residues. The J segment lost 4 bases and the V segment lost 5 bases, leaving 6 bases of the junction unmatched. Per germline, CDR1 MNHEY and CDR2 SMNVEV (reference sequence). The DNA of the CDR3 is TGTGCCAGCAGTCTTGCCGGGACAGGGAATCAGCCCCAGCATTTT. Protein product: CASSLAGTGNQPQHF.

The rearrangement links TRBV9 to TRBJ2-5; D may match TRBD1 or TRBD2 (5 bases each). V lost 3 bases and J 5 bases, leaving 20 bases between the germline ends. CDR3 length: 16 amino acids. CDR1 is SGDLS and CDR2 is YYNGEE in the germline V gene. The CDR3 sequence: CASSGTSMGLGETQYF. DNA of the CDR3: TGTGCCAGCAGCGGGACTTCGATGGGGCTTGGGGAGACCCAGTACTTC.

V and J are TRBV19 and TRBJ2-7; D gene unclear. Germline CDR1 reads LNHDA; CDR2 reads SQIVND (reference sequence). The CDR3 runs to 12 residues. V lost 6 bases and J lost 7, with 13 bases in between. In nucleotides, the CDR3 is TGTGCCAGTAGCCCCCTAGGTGGAGAGCAGTACTTC. Residues: CASSPLGGEQYF.

This chain uses TRBV4-3 with TRBJ2-7; D assignment may be TRBD1 or TRBD2 (5 bases each). This CDR3 is 15 amino acids long. Per the germline V gene, CDR1 is LGHNA and CDR2 is YSLEER. V lost 2 bases and J lost 3, with 14 bases in between. The CDR3 bases are TGCGCCAGCAGCCAAATTTGGGGACGGAACTACGAGCAGTACTTC. It yields the protein CASSQIWGRNYEQYF.

The chain carries TRBV18 and TRBJ1-6; D remains ambiguous. The CDR3 loop spans 14 amino acids. CDR1 is KGHSH and CDR2 is LQKENI in the germline V gene. V was cut by 3 bases and J by 7 bases, with 10 bases left in between. CDR3 loop: CASSPRTDNSPLHF. In DNA, the CDR3 is TGTGCCAGCTCACCCAGGACGGACAATTCACCCCTCCACTTT.

Regarding this clone: Additional DNA sequences in this sample encode the identical CDR3. The chain has TRBV5-1 and TRBJ2-7; 9 bases are shared with TRBD1. Germline CDR1 and CDR2: SGHRS and YFSETQ. The CDR3 has 14 residues. V lost 4 bases and J lost 5; bases outside the gene matches: 7. The CDR3 spells CASSPGQGRDEQYF. The CDR3 DNA sequence: TGCGCCAGCAGCCCCGGACAGGGGAGGGACGAGCAGTACTTC.